Shown below are 29 T cell receptor beta chains from a single sample sequenced in a study of a mutant IDH1 vaccine in newly diagnosed glioma. Sequenced by immunoSEQ multiplex PCR; TCRdb stores in-frame clones only, minus some. This sample carries fewer than 45,000 clones, approximately 72% of them seen once, and the ten largest clones take around 5.3%. Antigens of these TCRs are unknown. Stated time point: week 23, last vaccination. Each dose delivered 300 ug of mutant IDH1 20-mer peptide subcutaneously with imiquimod. Sample: PBMCs, taken from a glioma patient whose treatment included an IDH1 peptide vaccine. These receptors were obtained from a man aged 45-60 years with glioma.

J is TRBJ2-1 and V is TRBV6-6; 8 nucleotides line up with TRBD1. This CDR3 comprises 12 residues. From germline, CDR1 is MNHNY and CDR2 SVGAGI (reference sequence). The J segment lost 15 bases and the V segment lost 2 bases, leaving 6 bases of the junction unmatched. Here the CDR3 reads CASSYLGTGVFF. The CDR3 DNA follows: TGTGCCAGCAGTTACCTGGGGACAGGAGTGTTCTTC.

V usage is TRBV7-9 and J usage is TRBJ1-2; 7 bases are shared with TRBD1. Trimming removed 5 bases from V and 7 bases from J; junction bases left unmatched: 1. Per the germline V gene, CDR1 is SEHNR and CDR2 is FQNEAQ (reference sequence). The CDR3 consists of 11 residues. CDR3 loop: CASSDRAGYTF. In DNA form, the CDR3 reads TGTGCCAGCAGCGACAGGGCTGGCTACACCTTC.

This chain joins TRBV7-9 and TRBJ2-3; perhaps TRBD2 as D (7 bases). V lost 1 base to trimming and J lost 2 bases, with 19 bases between them. The CDR3 loop spans 18 amino acids. Germline-derived CDR1 and CDR2 are SEHNR and FQNEAQ (reference sequence). The CDR3 here is CASSLVASRRGLTDTQYF. The CDR3 DNA reads TGTGCCAGCAGCTTAGTGGCCTCCCGGCGGGGGCTCACAGATACGCAGTATTTT.

The J gene is TRBJ2-1, the V gene TRBV6-5, with TRBD1 matching over 10 bases. CDR1 and CDR2 (germline): MNHEY, SVGAGI. Unmatched junction bases numbered 3, after V lost 5 bases and J lost 2 bases. The CDR3 consists of 15 residues. CDR3 nucleotides: TGTGCCAGCAGTCGGGGACAGGGGCCCTACAATGAGCAGTTCTTC. This codes for CASSRGQGPYNEQFF.

The gene calls are TRBV28 and TRBJ1-5; the match to TRBD1 covers 8 bases. The CDR3 loop spans 13 amino acids. Germline V gene sequence: CDR1 MDHEN, CDR2 SYDVKM. V shed 9 bases, J shed 7 bases, and the junction held 8 bases outside the gene matches. The chain's CDR3 is CASNSDRAQPQHF. CDR3 in DNA: TGTGCCAGTAACTCGGACAGGGCGCAGCCCCAGCATTTT.

The chain combines TRBV18 with TRBJ1-2; 8 positions agree with TRBD1. Germline CDR1 and CDR2: KGHSH and LQKENI. V trimming: 5 bases; J trimming: 8 bases; junction bases outside the gene matches: 10. The CDR3 extends over 14 amino acids. CDR3 amino acids: CASSSGQGTNGYTF. For the CDR3, the DNA is TGTGCCAGCTCATCCGGACAGGGCACAAACGGCTACACCTTC.

By sample share, this clone is medium-sized (0.01 to 0.1%). The rearrangement joins TRBV5-1 to TRBJ1-2; 9 nucleotides line up with TRBD1. With V trimmed by 4 bases and J by 3 bases, 7 bases remained unmatched. Germline CDR1 SGHRS, CDR2 YFSETQ. The CDR3 length is 15 residues. The CDR3 coding sequence is TGCGCCAGCAGCCAAGGGACAGGGAGGGACTATGGCTACACCTTC. It yields the protein CASSQGTGRDYGYTF. The variable domain in full, completed from reference TRBV5-1 and TRBJ1-2, reads KAGVTQTPRYLIKTRGQQVTLSCSPISGHRSVSWYQQTPGQGLQFLFEYFSETQRNKGNFPGRFSGRQFSNSRSEMNVSTLELGDSALYLCASSQGTGRDYGYTFGSGTRLTVV.

The rearrangement uses TRBV2 and TRBJ1-4; 8 bases map to TRBD1. The CDR3 consists of 13 residues. The ends lost 7 bases at V and 8 bases at J; junction bases unmatched: 6. Looked up from germline, CDR1 is SNHLY and CDR2 is FYNNEI. The CDR3 protein is CASTDRGMEKLFF. The DNA of the CDR3 is TGTGCCAGCACTGACAGGGGCATGGAAAAACTGTTTTTT.

J is TRBJ1-2 and V is TRBV2; 9 positions agree with TRBD1. V was clipped by 3 bases and J by 8 bases; unmatched bases: 4. The CDR3 is 13 amino acids. Germline V gene sequence: CDR1 SNHLY, CDR2 FYNNEI. In nucleotides, the CDR3 is TGTGCCAGCAGTGAGGGACAGGGAAGGGGCTACACCTTC. This gives the protein CASSEGQGRGYTF.

Only a few counts were recorded for this clone. The chain uses TRBV9 and TRBJ1-4, with TRBD1 as a possible D gene (6 bases). Germline V CDR1 and CDR2: SGDLS, YYNGEE. There are 15 residues in the CDR3. V gave up 3 bases and J gave up 1 base, with 10 bases separating them. CDR3 residues: CASSGLQGTNEKLFF. CDR3 DNA: TGTGCCAGCAGCGGGCTACAGGGAACTAATGAAAAACTGTTTTTT. The full variable domain, with the rest looked up from reference TRBV9 and TRBJ1-4, is DSGVTQTPKHLITATGQRVTLRCSPRSGDLSVYWYQQSLDQGLQFLIQYYNGEERAKGNILERFSAQQFPDLHSELNLSSLELGDSALYFCASSGLQGTNEKLFFGSGTQLSVL.

V and J are TRBV30 and TRBJ1-3; a weak D match, TRBD1 (6 bases). The germline V gene has CDR1 GTSNPN and CDR2 SVGIG (reference sequence). The CDR3 loop spans 16 amino acids. V dropped 2 bases and J dropped 0 bases, with 14 bases sitting between them. The CDR3 here is CAWSLRGGPSGNTIYF. The CDR3 region has the DNA TGTGCCTGGAGTCTCCGGGGGGGCCCCTCTGGAAACACCATATATTTT.

V and J are TRBV18 and TRBJ2-5, with 9 bases that match TRBD2. There are 15 residues in the CDR3. Losses at the gene ends were 3 bases for V and 1 base for J; bases not matched to a gene: 3. Germline CDR1 reads KGHSH; CDR2 reads LQKENI. The CDR3 DNA reads as TGTGCCAGCTCACCCGGCGGGAGGGTCCAAGAGACCCAGTACTTC. This translates into CASSPGGRVQETQYF.

J is TRBJ2-7 and V is TRBV5-1, with 13 bases that match TRBD2. The V segment lost 4 bases and the J segment 3 bases; nucleotides outside the gene matches: 4. CDR1 and CDR2 from the germline V gene are SGHRS and YFSETQ. The CDR3 sequence is 15 residues long. The CDR3 region has the DNA TGCGCCAGCAGCCCTCGGACTAGCGGGGGCTACGAGCAGTACTTC. It specifies CASSPRTSGGYEQYF.

This chain links TRBV4-3 with TRBJ1-1; D remains unclear. The CDR3 length is 16 residues. V was shortened by 0 bases and J by 0 bases, with 11 bases between the two germline ends. Germline assignment: CDR1 LGHNA and CDR2 YSLEER. The CDR3 DNA reads as TGCGCCAGCAGCCAAGACGGAGGAGGGATGAACACTGAAGCTTTCTTT. It codes for CASSQDGGGMNTEAFF.

V gene TRBV4-2 combines with J gene TRBJ2-7; D possibly corresponds to TRBD2 (5 bases). Trimming cost V 1 base and J 3 bases, with 19 bases left between them. The CDR3 extends over 17 amino acids. Germline V gene data show CDR1 as LGHNA and CDR2 as YNFKEQ. CDR3 nucleotides: TGTGCCAGCAGCCAAGGCGGGCTAGCAGCACTCAACTACGAGCAGTACTTC. The encoded protein is CASSQGGLAALNYEQYF.

The V call is TRBV27, the J call TRBJ2-1; D is possibly TRBD2 (7 bases). Looked up from germline, CDR1 is MNHEY and CDR2 is SMNVEV (reference sequence). V lost 4 bases to trimming and J lost 7 bases, with 17 bases between them. This CDR3 contains 15 residues. This chain's CDR3 is CASSSPGEGENEQFF. For the CDR3, the DNA is TGTGCCAGCAGTTCCCCGGGGGAGGGGGAAAATGAGCAGTTCTTC.

The CDR3 DNA reads as TGTGCCAGTAGTACTGGACAGGGTGCAACTGAAGCTTTCTTT. Its protein product is CASSTGQGATEAFF. V and J are TRBV19 and TRBJ1-1, with 8 bases that match TRBD1. This CDR3 comprises 14 residues. Germline CDR1 is LNHDA and CDR2 is SQIVND (reference sequence). The ends lost 4 bases at V and 5 bases at J; junction bases unmatched: 6. The variable domain in full, completed from reference TRBV19 and TRBJ1-1, reads DGGITQSPKYLFRKEGQNVTLSCEQNLNHDAMYWYRQDPGQGLRLIYYSQIVNDFQKGDIAEGYSVSREKKESFPLTVTSAQKNPTAFYLCASSTGQGATEAFFGQGTRLTVV.

The V call is TRBV10-3, the J call TRBJ2-3; TRBD2 matches 7 bases. The V segment lost 6 bases and the J segment 3 bases; nucleotides outside the gene matches: 18. The CDR3 has 18 residues. CDR1 ENHRY and CDR2 SYGVKD come from the germline V gene. The CDR3 sequence: CAISPDPREGMDTDTQYF. DNA of the CDR3: TGTGCCATCAGCCCTGATCCAAGGGAGGGGATGGATACAGATACGCAGTATTTT.

The J gene is TRBJ2-5, the V gene TRBV2; D unresolved. V lost 5 bases to trimming and J lost 2 bases, with 3 bases between them. CDR1 is SNHLY and CDR2 is FYNNEI in the germline V gene. This CDR3 region has 11 residues. In DNA form, the CDR3 reads TGTGCCAGCAGTTTTCAAGAGACCCAGTACTTC. Encoded protein: CASSFQETQYF.

The chain links TRBV30 to TRBJ1-4, with 8 bases that match TRBD1. This CDR3 spans 16 amino acids. CDR1 is GTSNPN, CDR2 SVGIG, per germline (reference sequence). J was trimmed by 7 bases and V by 3 bases; bases with no gene match: 13. This CDR3 reads CAWRPPRRGLSEKLFF. CDR3 coding DNA: TGTGCCTGGAGACCCCCCCGCAGGGGGCTTAGTGAAAAACTGTTTTTT. The full variable domain, with the rest looked up from reference TRBV30 and TRBJ1-4, is SQTIHQWPATLVQPVGSPLSLECTVEGTSNPNLYWYRQAAGRGLQLLFYSVGIGQISSEVPQNLSASRPQDRQFILSSKKLLLSDSGFYLCAWRPPRRGLSEKLFFGSGTQLSVL.

The chain is built from TRBV10-3 and TRBJ1-1; a weak D match, TRBD1 (6 bases). Germline-derived CDR1 and CDR2 are ENHRY and SYGVKD. CDR3 length: 12 amino acids. V was shortened by 7 bases and J by 11 bases, with 17 bases between the two germline ends. The CDR3 nucleotides are TGTGCCATCAAGTCCGGGGGCGGTCGGGCTTTCTTT. Amino acids: CAIKSGGGRAFF.

This chain joins TRBV29-1 and TRBJ2-7; 9 bases align to TRBD1. The CDR3 loop spans 12 amino acids. The V and J ends lost 4 bases and 5 bases, in that order; junction bases with no gene match: 3. Looked up from germline, CDR1 is SQVTM and CDR2 is ANQGSEA. DNA for the CDR3: TGCAGCGTTGCGGGACAGGGAGACGAGCAGTACTTC. Protein product: CSVAGQGDEQYF.

The V call is TRBV6-6, the J call TRBJ2-5; 7 nucleotides agree with TRBD2. There are 16 residues in the CDR3. The V gene end was trimmed by 2 bases and the J gene end by 3 bases; junction bases not matched to a gene: 9. Looked up from germline, CDR1 is MNHNY and CDR2 is SVGAGI (reference sequence). The CDR3 reads CASSYERGGPKETQYF. The CDR3, as DNA: TGTGCCAGCAGTTACGAGCGGGGAGGACCAAAAGAGACCCAGTACTTC.

CDR3 DNA: TGTGCCAGCAGTTACTCGCAGGGGGCTAGGGGCTACACCTTC. Protein: CASSYSQGARGYTF. This sequence joins TRBV6-5 and TRBJ1-2; TRBD1 matches at 8 bases. Germline lookup yields CDR1 MNHEY and CDR2 SVGAGI. CDR3 length: 14 amino acids. With V trimmed by 0 bases and J by 8 bases, 5 bases remained unmatched.

The chain uses TRBV19 and TRBJ2-2, with D possibly called TRBD1 or TRBD2 (5 bases each). The V and J ends lost 1 base and 2 bases respectively, with 14 bases between them. Germline V gene lookup returns CDR1 LNHDA and CDR2 SQIVND (reference sequence). The CDR3 is made up of 17 amino acids. The CDR3 nucleotides are TGTGCCAGTAGTATAGGAGGGGCCGGGTCCAACACCGGGGAGCTGTTTTTT. Its translation is CASSIGGAGSNTGELFF.

CDR3 region: CATSNPGQGAAGELFF. DNA for the CDR3: TGTGCCACCAGCAATCCGGGACAGGGGGCAGCCGGGGAGCTGTTTTTT. The V and J genes are TRBV15 and TRBJ2-2; 12 bases match TRBD1. The CDR3 is 16 residues long. J gave up 6 bases and V 4 bases, and 6 bases lay outside the gene matches. Germline assignment: CDR1 LNHNV and CDR2 YYDKDF (reference sequence).

The V call is TRBV7-2, the J call TRBJ1-2; D is possibly TRBD1 (6 bases). CDR3 length: 14 residues. In germline, CDR1 is SGHTA, CDR2 FQGNSA. Trimming stripped 5 bases from V and 0 bases from J, with 10 bases between. Written as DNA, the CDR3 is TGTGCCAGCAGCCCCCGACAGGCTAACTATGGCTACACCTTC. This translates into CASSPRQANYGYTF. Supplemented by reference TRBV7-2 and TRBJ1-2, the full variable domain reads GAGVSQSPSNKVTEKGKDVELRCDPISGHTALYWYRQSLGQGLEFLIYFQGNSAPDKSGLPSDRFSAERTGGSVSTLTIQRTQQEDSAVYLCASSPRQANYGYTFGSGTRLTVV.

The CDR3 sequence: CASSYSNLAVGEAFF. In DNA form, the CDR3 reads TGTGCCAGCAGTTACTCGAATCTGGCGGTTGGAGAAGCTTTCTTT. The rearrangement uses TRBV6-5 and TRBJ1-1; no clear D. The V gene's germline CDR1 is MNHEY and CDR2 SVGAGI. The CDR3 sequence is 15 residues long. With 0 bases removed from V and 8 bases from J, the gap between germline ends came to 16 bases.

J is TRBJ1-2 and V is TRBV20-1; TRBD1 might be the D (6 bases). CDR1 is DFQATT and CDR2 is SNEGSKA in the germline V gene (reference sequence). The CDR3 contains 11 residues. Trimming stripped 3 bases from V and 13 bases from J, with 15 bases between. The CDR3 region has the DNA TGCAGTGCTAGGGTCAACAGGGACTGCACCTTC. Its protein product is CSARVNRDCTF.